Described below is a single TCR beta chain sequence and its context. The antigen is unknown. This entry comes from a study of identical twins. General study points: Beta out-of-frame sequences showed weaker excess twin sharing. It was cross-sectional statistical analysis, not following the same donors, that the conclusions relied on.

cDNA carried unique molecular identifiers, and a universal primer site was added by template switching. TCRdb processed the 5' RACE reads anew with MiXCR; each CDR3 protein has one entry. The sample has more than 1.5 million distinct CDR3 sequences; 25% to 35% are singletons. The V gene's germline CDR1 is SGHRS and CDR2 YFSETQ. The CDR3 totals 17 residues. V was pared by 3 bases and J by 4 bases, with 20 bases between. Input material: cord blood. This clonotype was obtained from a newborn girl in good health. The chain combines TRBV5-1 with TRBJ2-1, with a tentative D call TRBD1 (5 bases). The CDR3 nucleotides are TGCGCCAGCAGCTCCGCCAGGGCAGTGTTTTTTTACAATGAGCAGTTCTTC. Residues: CASSSARAVFFYNEQFF.